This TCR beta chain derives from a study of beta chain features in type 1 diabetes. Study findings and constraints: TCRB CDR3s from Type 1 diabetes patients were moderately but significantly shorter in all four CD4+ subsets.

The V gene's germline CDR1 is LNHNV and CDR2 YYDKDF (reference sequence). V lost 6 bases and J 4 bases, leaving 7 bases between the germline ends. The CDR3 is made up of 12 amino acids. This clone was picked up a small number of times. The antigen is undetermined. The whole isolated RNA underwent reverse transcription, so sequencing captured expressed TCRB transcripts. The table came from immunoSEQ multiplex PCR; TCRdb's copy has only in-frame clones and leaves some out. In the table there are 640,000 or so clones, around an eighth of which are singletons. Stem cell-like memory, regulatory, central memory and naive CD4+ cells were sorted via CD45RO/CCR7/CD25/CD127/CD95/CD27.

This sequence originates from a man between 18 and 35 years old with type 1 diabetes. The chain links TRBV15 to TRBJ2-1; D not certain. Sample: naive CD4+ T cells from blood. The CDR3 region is CATRKGYNEQFF. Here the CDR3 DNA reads TGTGCCACCAGAAAGGGATACAATGAGCAGTTCTTC.